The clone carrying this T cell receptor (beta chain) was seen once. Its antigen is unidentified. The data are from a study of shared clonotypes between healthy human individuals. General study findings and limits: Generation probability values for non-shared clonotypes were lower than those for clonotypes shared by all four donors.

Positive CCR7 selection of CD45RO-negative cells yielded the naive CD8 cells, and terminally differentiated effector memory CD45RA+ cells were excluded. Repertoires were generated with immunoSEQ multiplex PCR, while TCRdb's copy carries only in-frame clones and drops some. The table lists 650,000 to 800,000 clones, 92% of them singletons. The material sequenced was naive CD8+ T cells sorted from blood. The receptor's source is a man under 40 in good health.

CDR3 sequence reads: CASSQEQGAQGELFF. The CDR3 DNA follows: TGTGCCAGCAGCCAAGAACAGGGGGCGCAAGGGGAGCTGTTTTTT. The genes are TRBV4-2 and TRBJ2-2; 9 nucleotides align to TRBD1. CDR3 length: 15 residues. Germline CDR1 is LGHNA and CDR2 is YNFKEQ. Trimming at V came to 0 bases and at J to 8 bases, leaving 4 bases not matched to a gene.